This T cell receptor (beta chain) was profiled in a study of multiple sclerosis patients with progressive multifocal leukoencephalopathy. Study findings and constraints: Findings may reflect JC virus infection or just general immunocompromise.

With regard to this clone: Its specificity is not known.

Germline loops: CDR1 LNHDA, CDR2 SQIVND (reference sequence). The germline V and J ends were trimmed by 7 bases and 8 bases, with 26 bases remaining between them. CDR3 length: 16 amino acids. The method was immunoSEQ multiplex PCR; TCRdb's version includes in-frame clones alone and lacks a portion of them. The profile shows around 30,000 clones, 89% of them singletons. The time point denotes: before natalizumab initiation. The sequence came from a human donor with multiple sclerosis. Sequenced sample: PBMCs. The rearrangement uses TRBV19 and TRBJ1-2; D may be TRBD1 (5 bases). As DNA, the CDR3 is TGTGCCAGTATTAAGGGGCGCACCGTGCCGCATACGGGCTACACCTTC. Its protein is CASIKGRTVPHTGYTF.